This T cell receptor beta chain was retrieved from a study of T-cell reconstitution after alpha-beta-depleted transplantation in children. Unique molecular identifiers were used to barcode this TCRbeta library. From the PCR reads, TCRdb called clonotypes with MiXCR, one entry per CDR3 protein. The data hold around 270,000 distinct CDR3 sequences, with 9.5% to 13% observed a single time. This clonotype came up many times. Trimming cost V 5 bases and J 5 bases; bases outside gene matches: 5. The CDR3 is 14 residues long. The chain couples TRBV12-3 or TRBV12-4 to TRBJ1-5, with 8 bases aligning to TRBD1. The receptor was derived from a boy in the first two years of life with acute myeloid leukemia, due to receive a stem cell transplant. The source was PBMCs, collected before TCRalphabeta/CD19-depleted stem cell transplant. Here the CDR3 reads CASSPGQAHQPQHF. CDR3 bases: TGTGCCAGCAGTCCGGGACAGGCTCATCAGCCCCAGCATTTT.